Listed below are T cell receptor beta chains from one sample, sequenced in a study of PD-L1 blockade in urothelial cancer. TCRdb's table, derived via immunoSEQ multiplex PCR, lists solely in-frame clones and lacks some. The table records about 120,000 clones, 86% of them present only once. The material was PBMCs, obtained around atezolizumab (anti-PD-L1) treatment. Receptor source: a man aged 50 to 60 with urothelial cancer. The CDR3 runs from the conserved cysteine through the conserved F or W. Each record gives: V gene, D gene, J gene, clone size, CDR3 DNA, CDR3 protein. D genes are given only for firm matches. Expanded clones are given a class, and other clones once, few, many or no size at all.

v_gene: TRBV10-3
d_gene: TRBD1
j_gene: TRBJ1-2
abundance: .
CDR3nt: TGTGCCATCAGTGGGGGACAGGGGGCGGGTCCCTATGGCTACACCTTC
CDR3aa: CAISGGQGAGPYGYTF

v_gene: TRBV4-2
d_gene: .
j_gene: TRBJ1-4
abundance: .
CDR3nt: TGTGCCAGCAGCCAATTGGGAGGGTTAAAACTGTTTTTT
CDR3aa: CASSQLGGLKLFF

v_gene: TRBV18
d_gene: TRBD1
j_gene: TRBJ2-7
abundance: .
CDR3nt: TGTGCCAGCTCACCTGGGACAGGATCGGACGAGCAGTACTTC
CDR3aa: CASSPGTGSDEQYF

v_gene: TRBV7-3
d_gene: .
j_gene: TRBJ2-7
abundance: .
CDR3nt: TGTGCCAGCTCCCCCGGTGGCGGGTACTACGAGCAGTACTTC
CDR3aa: CASSPGGGYYEQYF

v_gene: TRBV28
d_gene: .
j_gene: TRBJ2-4
abundance: .
CDR3nt: TGTGCCAGCGGGCGGGTAGCCAAAAACATTCAGTACTTC
CDR3aa: CASGRVAKNIQYF

v_gene: TRBV28
d_gene: .
j_gene: TRBJ1-5
abundance: .
CDR3nt: TGTGCCAGCAGTTTTAGGCAGGCGCGAGATCAGCCCCAGCATTTT
CDR3aa: CASSFRQARDQPQHF

v_gene: TRBV12-2
d_gene: .
j_gene: TRBJ2-2
abundance: .
CDR3nt: TGTGCAAGTCCAGGAGGGAGAGGGGAGCTGTTTTTT
CDR3aa: CASPGGRGELFF

v_gene: TRBV4-1
d_gene: TRBD2
j_gene: TRBJ2-5
abundance: .
CDR3nt: TGCGCCAGCAGCCACCCGACTAGCCGGGAGACCCAGTACTTC
CDR3aa: CASSHPTSRETQYF

v_gene: TRBV9
d_gene: .
j_gene: TRBJ1-2
abundance: .
CDR3nt: TGTGCCAGCAGCGTAGGGAGTGGTAGAGGGAGCTATGGCTACACCTTC
CDR3aa: CASSVGSGRGSYGYTF

v_gene: TRBV28
d_gene: .
j_gene: TRBJ1-1
abundance: .
CDR3nt: TGTGCCAGCAGTTTACGCTCGGGGAGCACTGAAGCTTTCTTT
CDR3aa: CASSLRSGSTEAFF

v_gene: TRBV6-1
d_gene: .
j_gene: TRBJ2-3
abundance: once
CDR3nt: TGTGCCAGCAGACCAGCAACTCTCAATCGGGGGCAGTATTTT
CDR3aa: CASRPATLNRGQYF

v_gene: TRBV19
d_gene: TRBD2
j_gene: TRBJ2-2
abundance: once
CDR3nt: TGTGCCAGTAGCCCTGGCCGGGCGGGAGGGAGAACCGGGGAGCTGTTTTTT
CDR3aa: CASSPGRAGGRTGELFF

v_gene: TRBV4-2
d_gene: .
j_gene: TRBJ1-2
abundance: .
CDR3nt: TGTGCCAGCAGCCAAGATACTTCTGGGCCCGGCTACACCTTC
CDR3aa: CASSQDTSGPGYTF

v_gene: TRBV7-9
d_gene: .
j_gene: TRBJ1-1
abundance: .
CDR3nt: TGTGCCAGCAGGCCCTTAGGAGACACTGAAGCTTTCTTT
CDR3aa: CASRPLGDTEAFF

v_gene: TRBV7-2
d_gene: TRBD2
j_gene: TRBJ2-3
abundance: .
CDR3nt: TGTGCCAGCAGCAGGGTGGCTAGCGGGACCACAGATACGCAGTATTTT
CDR3aa: CASSRVASGTTDTQYF

v_gene: TRBV28
d_gene: .
j_gene: TRBJ2-6
abundance: .
CDR3nt: TGTGCCAGCAGCCGGATAGGGGTGGACGGGGCCAACGTCCTGACTTTC
CDR3aa: CASSRIGVDGANVLTF

v_gene: TRBV15
d_gene: .
j_gene: TRBJ1-4
abundance: .
CDR3nt: TGTGCCACCAGCAGAGATAGGGAGGAAAAACTGTTTTTT
CDR3aa: CATSRDREEKLFF

v_gene: TRBV7-8
d_gene: .
j_gene: TRBJ1-5
abundance: once
CDR3nt: TGTGCCAGCAGCTTGTCCAGGGGTTTGTTTCAGCCCCAGCATTTT
CDR3aa: CASSLSRGLFQPQHF

v_gene: TRBV2
d_gene: .
j_gene: TRBJ2-2
abundance: .
CDR3nt: TGTGCCAGCAGTGACCACACGAACACCGGGGAGCTGTTTTTT
CDR3aa: CASSDHTNTGELFF

v_gene: TRBV5-1
d_gene: .
j_gene: TRBJ1-1
abundance: .
CDR3nt: TGCGCCAGCAGCTTGTTAGGAGTGCGGGGGGAGAGGGCCGTGAACACTGAAGCTTTCTTT
CDR3aa: CASSLLGVRGERAVNTEAFF

v_gene: TRBV6-5
d_gene: .
j_gene: TRBJ1-2
abundance: .
CDR3nt: TGTGCCAGCAGACTAGCCCGCAATTCTAACTATGGCTACACCTTC
CDR3aa: CASRLARNSNYGYTF

v_gene: TRBV21-1
d_gene: .
j_gene: TRBJ2-1
abundance: .
CDR3nt: TGTGCCAGCAGCAAAGTACGGCGGGAGACGTACAATGAGCAGTTCTTC
CDR3aa: CASSKVRRETYNEQFF

v_gene: TRBV6-1
d_gene: .
j_gene: TRBJ2-7
abundance: .
CDR3nt: TGTGCCAGCAGTGAAGTAGTGTGGCAGCAGGACTACGAGCAGTACTTC
CDR3aa: CASSEVVWQQDYEQYF

v_gene: TRBV19
d_gene: TRBD1
j_gene: TRBJ2-2
abundance: .
CDR3nt: TGTGCCAGTCAGGACAGGGTTTTCCCCGGGGAGCTGTTTTTT
CDR3aa: CASQDRVFPGELFF

v_gene: TRBV19
d_gene: TRBD2
j_gene: TRBJ2-7
abundance: .
CDR3nt: TGTGCCAGTAGTATAGCGGCTAGCGGGACGATCTACGAGCAGTACTTC
CDR3aa: CASSIAASGTIYEQYF

v_gene: TRBV30
d_gene: .
j_gene: TRBJ2-3
abundance: .
CDR3nt: TGTGCCTGGGACCCCGGCACAGGCACAGATACGCAGTATTTT
CDR3aa: CAWDPGTGTDTQYF

v_gene: TRBV11-1
d_gene: .
j_gene: TRBJ2-2
abundance: .
CDR3nt: TGTGCCAGCAGCTTTAGGGTGGCGGGCGGGGAGCTGTTTTTT
CDR3aa: CASSFRVAGGELFF

v_gene: TRBV6-6
d_gene: .
j_gene: TRBJ2-7
abundance: .
CDR3nt: TGTGCCAGCAGTCTCGGGACTGGTTCTTCCTACGAGCAGTACTTC
CDR3aa: CASSLGTGSSYEQYF

v_gene: TRBV19
d_gene: TRBD2
j_gene: TRBJ2-7
abundance: .
CDR3nt: TGTGCCAGTAGTAAAGGAGCGGGAGGCTACGAGCAGTACTTC
CDR3aa: CASSKGAGGYEQYF

v_gene: TRBV11-2
d_gene: TRBD1
j_gene: TRBJ2-1
abundance: .
CDR3nt: TGTGCCAGCAGCTTTAGGACAGGGGGTCTCAGTAGGGATGAGCAGTTCTTC
CDR3aa: CASSFRTGGLSRDEQFF

v_gene: TRBV30
d_gene: TRBD1
j_gene: TRBJ2-7
abundance: once
CDR3nt: TGTGCCTGGGGGACAGGGGGCTACGAGCAGTACTTC
CDR3aa: CAWGTGGYEQYF

v_gene: TRBV2
d_gene: .
j_gene: TRBJ1-5
abundance: many
CDR3nt: TGTGCCAGCCGGAGGGGGGGAGGCAATCAGCCCCAGCATTTT
CDR3aa: CASRRGGGNQPQHF

v_gene: TRBV9
d_gene: TRBD1
j_gene: TRBJ1-2
abundance: .
CDR3nt: TGTGCCAGCAGCGCCGGGACAGGGGGCGCGCTCTACGGCTACACCTTC
CDR3aa: CASSAGTGGALYGYTF

v_gene: TRBV7-9
d_gene: TRBD1
j_gene: TRBJ2-7
abundance: .
CDR3nt: TGTGCCAGCAGCCCGAGGGCAGGGGGCTTTAGCGAGCAGTACTTC
CDR3aa: CASSPRAGGFSEQYF

v_gene: TRBV10-1
d_gene: TRBD1
j_gene: TRBJ2-7
abundance: .
CDR3nt: TGCGCCAGCAGTGAGTCCCGGACAGGGCTCTCCGAGCAGTACTTC
CDR3aa: CASSESRTGLSEQYF

v_gene: TRBV7-9
d_gene: TRBD1
j_gene: TRBJ1-4
abundance: .
CDR3nt: TGTGCCAGCAGCTTAGTGAGACAGGGGAAAAATGAAAAACTGTTTTTT
CDR3aa: CASSLVRQGKNEKLFF

v_gene: TRBV6-1
d_gene: .
j_gene: TRBJ1-1
abundance: .
CDR3nt: TGTGCCAGCAGTTTGGGGGCTTTGAACACTGAAGCTTTCTTT
CDR3aa: CASSLGALNTEAFF

v_gene: TRBV5-4
d_gene: TRBD2
j_gene: TRBJ2-1
abundance: .
CDR3nt: TGTGCCAGCAGCGCCGGGACTAGCTACAATGAGCAGTTCTTC
CDR3aa: CASSAGTSYNEQFF

v_gene: TRBV6-5
d_gene: .
j_gene: TRBJ1-1
abundance: .
CDR3nt: TGTGCCAGCAGTTACTCGAATCGAGTGAACACTGAAGCTTTCTTT
CDR3aa: CASSYSNRVNTEAFF

v_gene: TRBV4-1
d_gene: TRBD2
j_gene: TRBJ2-5
abundance: .
CDR3nt: TGCGCCAGCAGCCCGGGACTAGCGGAAGAGACCCAGTACTTC
CDR3aa: CASSPGLAEETQYF

v_gene: TRBV29-1
d_gene: .
j_gene: TRBJ2-7
abundance: .
CDR3nt: TGCAGCGTGACCACCGCGGCCTACGAGCAGTACTTC
CDR3aa: CSVTTAAYEQYF

v_gene: TRBV5-4
d_gene: .
j_gene: TRBJ2-7
abundance: .
CDR3nt: TGTGCCAGCAGCTTCGTGAGTGCAAACGAGCAGTACTTC
CDR3aa: CASSFVSANEQYF

v_gene: TRBV2
d_gene: TRBD1
j_gene: TRBJ2-5
abundance: .
CDR3nt: TGTGCCAGCAGGGCGACAGGGGCTCCCCAAGAGACCCAGTACTTC
CDR3aa: CASRATGAPQETQYF

v_gene: TRBV5-6
d_gene: .
j_gene: TRBJ1-2
abundance: .
CDR3nt: TGTGCCAGCAGCTTGTTCGCCCGGACAGACTATGGCTACACCTTC
CDR3aa: CASSLFARTDYGYTF